This TCR beta chain was sequenced during a study of shared clonotypes between healthy human individuals. Deep-level assay runs were performed. In the sorted-subset replicate PCRs, approximately 200 ng DNA, around 32,000 T cell genomes, was used. The assay was immunoSEQ multiplex PCR, and TCRdb's table has in-frame clones only and misses some. Of a few million clones detected, around 95% appear once; the ten largest clones hold 0.1% to 0.15%. This CDR3 comprises 13 residues. Between the trimmed V and J ends, which lost 5 bases and 5 bases, there was a span of 12 bases. Germline V gene sequence: CDR1 SEHNR, CDR2 FQNEAQ (reference sequence).

The genes are TRBV7-9 and TRBJ1-1; a possible D gene is TRBD1 (5 bases). The sequenced sample was naive CD4+ T cells sorted from blood. As for subset: CD45RA+ positively selected. The TCR comes from a man younger than 35 in good health. The CDR3 DNA sequence: TGTGCCAGCAGCCTGCGGGGGGAAACTGAAGCTTTCTTT. It codes for CASSLRGETEAFF.